The clone carrying this TCR beta chain occurred once. Its antigen is not known. Generated by immunoSEQ multiplex PCR, the TCRdb table keeps only in-frame clones and is missing some. The sample holds 140,000 to 150,000 clones, roughly 88% seen once. The V end was cut by 3 bases, the J end by 9 bases, with 11 bases between. Germline loops: CDR1 MDHEN, CDR2 SYDVKM. The CDR3 has 12 residues. The data stem from a study of T cell responses to AZD1222 COVID-19 vaccine. As for the study in general: Pooling covered second doses at about 4 or about 12 weeks. Study outcomes and limitations: All repertoire sampling was performed exclusively after the peak T cell response. CD4 TCRs associated with vaccination spanned spike, dominating at 160-218 and 743-854. Clonal diversity was possibly underestimated, and white British individuals and females predominated among donors.

The specimen was peripheral blood, collected on day 0 of AZD1222 vaccination. The rearrangement links TRBV28 to TRBJ1-2; D remains ambiguous. This clonotype originated in an adult in good health. The CDR3: CASSFAGVRYTF. The CDR3 DNA reads as TGTGCCAGCAGTTTCGCGGGAGTCCGCTACACCTTC.